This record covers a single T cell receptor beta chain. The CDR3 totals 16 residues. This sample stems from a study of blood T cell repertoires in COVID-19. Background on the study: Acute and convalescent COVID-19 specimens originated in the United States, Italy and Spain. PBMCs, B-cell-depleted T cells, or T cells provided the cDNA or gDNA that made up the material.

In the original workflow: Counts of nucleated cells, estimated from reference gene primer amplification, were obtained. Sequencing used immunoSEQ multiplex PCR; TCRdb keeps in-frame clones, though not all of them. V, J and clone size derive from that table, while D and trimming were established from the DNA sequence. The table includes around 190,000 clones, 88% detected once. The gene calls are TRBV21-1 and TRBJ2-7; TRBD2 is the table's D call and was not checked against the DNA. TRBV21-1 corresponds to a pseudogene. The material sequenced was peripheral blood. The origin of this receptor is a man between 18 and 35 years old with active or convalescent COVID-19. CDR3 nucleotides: TGTGCCAGCAGCAAAGATAGTCTAGCGGGAGTAGGGGAGCAGTACTTC. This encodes CASSKDSLAGVGEQYF.